This TCR beta chain appears in the sequencing data of a study of cytomegalovirus exposure and HLA in healthy donors. Germline CDR1 is SGHNT and CDR2 is YYREEE (reference sequence). The CDR3 contains 16 residues. V lost 2 bases, J lost 4 bases, and 17 bases lay in between. TCRdb's copy holds only in-frame clones and misses some; the assay was immunoSEQ multiplex PCR. The table lists hundreds of thousands of clones, roughly 90% of them singletons. This TCR was recovered from a woman younger than 35 in good health and CMV-seronegative. The source material was PBMCs. This chain connects TRBV5-4 to TRBJ2-3, with D possibly TRBD2 on 6 matching bases. The CDR3 loop reads CASSFPSDGPADTQYF. CDR3 sequence (DNA): TGTGCCAGCAGCTTCCCTAGCGATGGCCCCGCAGATACGCAGTATTTT.